A single sample gave rise to the 11 T cell receptor beta chains below, sequenced in a study of cytomegalovirus exposure and HLA in healthy donors. This PCR relied on a set of 60 Vbeta primers and 13 Jbeta primers. Assay: immunoSEQ multiplex PCR; the TCRdb copy retains only in-frame clones and omits some. This repertoire shows approximately 130,000 clones, about 76% found once; its top ten account for 1.1% to 1.5%. Sequencing was performed on PBMCs. The receptors were sampled from a middle-aged woman in good health and CMV-seronegative.

This clone was detected ten times or more. In the same sample, other DNA sequences code for this CDR3. V gene TRBV6-5 combines with J gene TRBJ2-7, with D possibly being TRBD1 (5 bases). The germline V gene has CDR1 MNHEY and CDR2 SVGAGI. V lost 0 bases to trimming and J lost 4 bases, with 13 bases between them. The CDR3 runs 15 residues. The CDR3 nucleotides are TGTGCCAGCAGTTACTCGCGAGACAGAGATTACGAGCAGTACTTC. Protein: CASSYSRDRDYEQYF.

This clone was detected once. The chain has TRBV25-1 and TRBJ1-6; no reliable D call. Trimming pared 0 bases from V and 8 bases from J, leaving 11 bases between. The CDR3 covers 15 residues. The germline V gene has CDR1 MGHDK and CDR2 SYGVNS. The chain's CDR3 is CASSEYTGQYSPLHF. In nucleotides, the CDR3 is TGTGCCAGCAGTGAATATACGGGTCAGTATTCACCCCTCCACTTT.

V gene TRBV28 combines with J gene TRBJ2-5, with 9 bases matching TRBD1. This CDR3 region has 13 residues. Trimming took 5 bases from V and 4 from J; bases not matched to a gene: 2. The germline V gene encodes CDR1 MDHEN and CDR2 SYDVKM. The CDR3 sequence: CASSGTGLETQYF. The CDR3, as DNA: TGTGCCAGCAGTGGGACAGGGCTAGAGACCCAGTACTTC.

The chain joins TRBV7-2 to TRBJ1-5, with D maybe TRBD1 (5 bases). The germline CDR1 and CDR2 sequences are SGHTA and FQGNSA. Trimming took 5 bases from V and 3 from J, leaving 11 bases between them. This CDR3 is built from 14 residues. The CDR3 DNA reads TGTGCCAGCAGCCAAGACAGCTACAATCAGCCCCAGCATTTT. It encodes CASSQDSYNQPQHF.

CDR3 DNA sequence: TGTGCCAGCAGCCGGTGGACAGCCTATGGCTACACCTTC. Protein: CASSRWTAYGYTF. The chain recombines TRBV14 with TRBJ1-2; tentatively, D is TRBD1 (6 bases). The V and J ends lost 4 bases and 4 bases respectively, with 10 bases between them. This CDR3 comprises 13 residues. CDR1 is SGHDN and CDR2 is FVKESK in the germline V gene.

V and J are TRBV6-6 and TRBJ1-5, with D possibly being TRBD1 (5 bases). V shed 6 bases and J shed 7 bases, with 13 bases lying between them. Germline V gives CDR1 MNHNY, CDR2 SVGAGI (reference sequence). The CDR3 has 13 amino acids. CDR3 in DNA: TGTGCCAGCAGCCAGGACAATTACCAGCCCCAGCATTTT. Protein product: CASSQDNYQPQHF.

The chain uses TRBV6-1 and TRBJ2-5, with D perhaps TRBD2 (6 bases). The CDR3 is made up of 12 amino acids. The V end lost 8 bases, the J end lost 4 bases, and 11 bases lay between the germline ends. Per germline, CDR1 MNHNS and CDR2 SASEGT. The CDR3 DNA sequence: TGTGCCAGCGGAGGAGGGATAGAGACCCAGTACTTC. This encodes CASGGGIETQYF.

The chain is built from TRBV6-5 and TRBJ1-1, with D possibly being TRBD1 (6 bases). CDR1 and CDR2 (germline): MNHEY, SVGAGI. The V end was cut by 4 bases, the J end by 4 bases, with 16 bases between. The CDR3 length is 15 residues. The CDR3 bases are TGTGCCAGCAGTTCCCAGGGGAAAGGGGGCACTGAAGCTTTCTTT. Amino acids: CASSSQGKGGTEAFF.

The V call is TRBV15, the J call TRBJ1-6, with TRBD1 as a possible D gene (5 bases). The CDR3 has 16 amino acids. V was cut by 5 bases and J by 8 bases, with 19 bases left in between. CDR1 LNHNV and CDR2 YYDKDF come from the germline V gene (reference sequence). This chain's CDR3 is CATSGVLRGIDSPLHF. The CDR3 DNA follows: TGTGCCACCAGCGGCGTTCTTAGGGGTATCGATTCACCCCTCCACTTT.

The CDR3 is CASSEDSRETQYF. Written as DNA, the CDR3 is TGTGCCAGCAGTGAAGATTCCCGGGAGACCCAGTACTTC. The V gene is TRBV2, the J gene TRBJ2-5; D is undetermined. The V gene's germline CDR1 is SNHLY and CDR2 FYNNEI. The CDR3 runs to 13 residues. With 1 base removed from V and 5 bases from J, the gap between germline ends came to 8 bases.

The chain has TRBV9 and TRBJ1-5, with TRBD1 identical over 7 bases. The CDR3 contains 15 residues. V was pared by 0 bases and J by 5 bases, with 5 bases of the junction left unmatched. CDR1 is SGDLS and CDR2 is YYNGEE in the germline V gene. CDR3: CASSVAGTADQPQHF. The CDR3, as DNA: TGTGCCAGCAGCGTAGCTGGGACAGCGGATCAGCCCCAGCATTTT.